This TCR beta chain originates from a study of T cell repertoires in cytomegalovirus infection. Turning to the study itself: Based on public TCR beta signatures, there were indications of CMV infection and of a matching HLA type.

V lost 2 bases and J lost 6, with 9 bases in between. This CDR3 region has 12 residues. CDR1 is SGHNT, CDR2 YYREEE, per germline (reference sequence). TCRdb independently ran MiXCR on the reads; one entry per CDR3 protein. The profile covers about 300,000 distinct CDR3 sequences, with about 25% appearing a single time and over 11% taken by the ten largest. As regards this clonotype: Antigen unknown.

Whole-study results and caveats: Predominance within the ex vivo response was attributable to HLA-C-restricted CMV-specific TCR beta clonotypes.

The rearrangement joins TRBV5-4 to TRBJ2-7; the D is unclear. The clonotype was recovered from a human donor in good health (CMV status not recorded). Some clones in this sample may be carry-over from other donors' samples. Sequenced input: PBMCs. The CDR3 region has the DNA TGTGCCAGCAGCTTTTGGGGTCTCGAGCAGTACTTC. Translation gives CASSFWGLEQYF.